The sequence of this TCR beta chain was determined in a study of blood T cells in healthy people across ages. General observations from the study: The fall in TCR beta diversity per million T cells was roughly linear with age. Nothing was known about donor CMV status, and this possibly confounded expanded clonotype changes.

About this clonotype itself: What it recognizes is unknown.

CDR3 length: 15 amino acids. V lost 9 bases, J lost 2 bases, and 15 bases lay in between. The germline CDR1 and CDR2 sequences are KGHDR and SFDVKD. Sample-barcoded 5' priming and a J-beta primer mix drove a second PCR of about 7 to 11 cycles. Via MiXCR, TCRdb re-called the 5' RACE reads, giving one row per CDR3 protein. The data show roughly 500,000 distinct CDR3 sequences, roughly 28% seen once. Per sample, a minimum of 6.5 million PBMCs were isolated. The source of this sequence is a woman in her 70s in good health. Sequencing was carried out using blood. The chain carries TRBV24-1 and TRBJ2-2, with D tentatively TRBD1 or TRBD2 (6 bases each). This CDR3 is CATELGGKNTGELFF. For the CDR3, the DNA is TGTGCCACCGAGTTGGGGGGCAAAAACACCGGGGAGCTGTTTTTT.